These 29 T cell receptor beta chains originate from one sample sequenced in a study of vaccination effects on CD4 cells after COVID-19. The ViraFEST assay expanded antigen-specific CD4+ T cells with viral peptide pools before sequencing. Subsequent to 10 days of culture, CD4+ T cells were isolated. Participants received two doses of either the BNT162b2 or mRNA-1273 vaccine. These receptors are not linked to any known antigen. The data were produced by immunoSEQ multiplex PCR, yet TCRdb's version contains in-frame clones alone and is incomplete. Here the sample spans about 22,000 clones, more than 65% being singletons. Sequences were derived from CD4+ T cells from PBMCs cultured with HCoV-NL63 spike peptides, sampled after COVID-19 vaccination. These receptors all come from a human donor who received a COVID-19 vaccine.

CDR3 DNA: TGCGCCAGCAGCTTGAGGACAGGGAAATTTTGGGGCTCTGGAAACACCATATATTTT. This codes for CASSLRTGKFWGSGNTIYF. V gene TRBV5-1 combines with J gene TRBJ1-3; 8 nucleotides match TRBD1. With 1 base clipped from V and 0 bases from J, the junction kept 12 bases outside the gene matches. In germline, CDR1 is SGHRS, CDR2 YFSETQ. The CDR3 extends over 19 amino acids.

The chain joins TRBV2 to TRBJ1-2, with D hard to call. Trimming pared 7 bases from V and 3 bases from J, leaving 12 bases between. The CDR3 has 13 residues. Germline loops: CDR1 SNHLY, CDR2 FYNNEI. CDR3 region: CASIISEYYGYTF. CDR3 in DNA: TGTGCCAGCATTATATCCGAATACTATGGCTACACCTTC.

The rearrangement links TRBV5-6 to TRBJ1-1; possibly TRBD1 for D (6 bases). The CDR3 sequence is 13 residues long. Trimming took off 2 bases at V and 8 bases at J, with 13 bases between the two ends. Per the germline V gene, CDR1 is SGHDT and CDR2 is YYEEEE. CDR3 nucleotide sequence: TGTGCCAGCAGCTTTCGGGGGGCACTAGAAGCTTTCTTT. Amino acid sequence: CASSFRGALEAFF. Full variable domain (rest looked up from reference TRBV5-6 and TRBJ1-1): DAGVTQSPTHLIKTRGQQVTLRCSPKSGHDTVSWYQQALGQGPQFIFQYYEEEERQRGNFPDRFSGHQFPNYSSELNVNALLLGDSALYLCASSFRGALEAFFGQGTRLTVV.

This chain links TRBV5-1 with TRBJ2-3, with D uncertain. CDR3 length: 12 amino acids. Deletions cut 0 bases from V and 3 bases from J, with 2 bases between. Germline CDR1 SGHRS, CDR2 YFSETQ. The CDR3 sequence is CASSLVTDTQYF. For the CDR3, the DNA is TGCGCCAGCAGCTTGGTGACAGATACGCAGTATTTT.

The V gene is TRBV3-1 (or the pseudogene TRBV3-2), the J gene TRBJ2-1, with no clear D. Germline CDR1 reads LGHDT; CDR2 reads YNNKEL (reference sequence). The CDR3 extends over 14 amino acids. With 1 base removed from V and 5 bases from J, the gap between germline ends came to 9 bases. CDR3 in amino acids: CASSQVVGDNEQFF. The CDR3 nucleotides are TGTGCCAGCAGCCAAGTGGTAGGAGACAATGAGCAGTTCTTC.

The chain joins TRBV4-1 to TRBJ1-5; D may be TRBD1 (5 bases). Deletions cut 1 base from V and 2 bases from J, with 15 bases between. Germline V gene data show CDR1 as MGHRA and CDR2 as YSYEKL. The CDR3 contains 17 residues. CDR3 residues: CASSQGTGARGNQPQHF. The CDR3, as DNA: TGCGCCAGCAGCCAAGGGACCGGGGCCAGGGGCAATCAGCCCCAGCATTTT.

The V call is TRBV20-1, the J call TRBJ1-1; D gene uncertain. Germline V gene lookup returns CDR1 DFQATT and CDR2 SNEGSKA (reference sequence). This CDR3 has 10 amino acids. The ends were cut back, 4 bases at V and 9 bases at J, with 9 bases in the middle. CDR3 sequence reads: CSAIGSKAFF. DNA for the CDR3: TGCAGTGCTATTGGTTCGAAAGCTTTCTTT.

This clone was detected a few times. The chain joins TRBV3-1 (or the pseudogene TRBV3-2) to TRBJ1-2, with D unresolved. V lost 4 bases, J lost 9 bases, and 15 bases lay in between. There are 13 residues in the CDR3. In germline, CDR1 is LGHDT, CDR2 YNNKEL (reference sequence). CDR3 bases: TGTGCCAGCAGCCTTGAAAACAAGCGGTGCTACACCTTC. Translating gives CASSLENKRCYTF.

The chain links TRBV5-1 to TRBJ2-5; 8 nucleotides agree with TRBD1. Losses at the gene ends were 3 bases for V and 4 bases for J; bases not matched to a gene: 5. The germline CDR1 and CDR2 sequences are SGHRS and YFSETQ. This CDR3 contains 14 residues. In DNA, the CDR3 is TGCGCCAGCAGCTCGGGACAGGCGGGAGAGACCCAGTACTTC. It encodes CASSSGQAGETQYF.

The chain carries TRBV2 and TRBJ1-5, with 8 bases identical to TRBD1. The CDR3 spans 14 residues. Germline trimming cut 5 bases from V and 5 bases from J; bases unmatched to any gene: 5. CDR1 SNHLY and CDR2 FYNNEI come from the germline V gene. The CDR3 DNA reads TGTGCCAGCAGTCAGAACAGGGGGGATCAGCCCCAGCATTTT. It yields the protein CASSQNRGDQPQHF.

The chain joins TRBV10-3 to TRBJ1-2; D possibly corresponds to TRBD1 (5 bases). The V end lost 8 bases, the J end lost 3 bases, and 19 bases lay between the germline ends. Germline CDR1 reads ENHRY; CDR2 reads SYGVKD. The CDR3 is 15 amino acids. The chain's CDR3 is CAILAKAGHDYGYTF. CDR3 in DNA: TGTGCCATCCTTGCGAAGGCAGGGCACGACTATGGCTACACCTTC.

Note on this clone: Other DNA sequences in this specimen translate into the identical CDR3. The V call is TRBV5-1, the J call TRBJ2-7; tentative D call: TRBD1 (5 bases). CDR1 is SGHRS, CDR2 YFSETQ, per germline. V was cut by 0 bases and J by 2 bases, with 9 bases left in between. This CDR3 contains 14 residues. CDR3 in DNA: TGCGCCAGCAGCTTGGTTCCAGGGACCTACGAGCAGTACTTC. Its protein is CASSLVPGTYEQYF.

This clone was seen more than once but under ten times. The chain employs TRBV6-5 and TRBJ1-4; D is uncertain. Germline assignment: CDR1 MNHEY and CDR2 SVGAGI. Trimming stripped 0 bases from V and 7 bases from J, with 6 bases between. The CDR3 covers 13 residues. Here the CDR3 DNA reads TGTGCCAGCAGTTACTCCAGTTTTGAAAAACTGTTTTTT. Protein product: CASSYSSFEKLFF.

This rearrangement joins TRBV7-7 to TRBJ2-7; 9 bases are a match to TRBD2. V was pared by 1 base and J by 5 bases, with 18 bases of the junction left unmatched. The CDR3 spans 19 residues. Per the germline V gene, CDR1 is SSHAT and CDR2 is FNYEAQ (reference sequence). CDR3 amino acids: CASSLGGTTSGQDNNEQYF. The CDR3 DNA reads as TGTGCCAGCAGCTTAGGAGGGACAACTAGCGGGCAAGACAATAACGAGCAGTACTTC. Looking up the rest from reference TRBV7-7 and TRBJ2-7 gives the full variable domain: GAGVSQSPRYKVTKRGQDVTLRCDPISSHATLYWYQQALGQGPEFLTYFNYEAQPDKSGLPSDRFSAERPEGSISTLTIQRTEQRDSAMYRCASSLGGTTSGQDNNEQYFGPGTRLTVT.

The gene calls are TRBV4-2 and TRBJ1-2, with D possibly matching TRBD1 (6 bases). V was cut by 6 bases and J by 7 bases, with 12 bases left in between. This CDR3 is 12 amino acids long. Germline assignment: CDR1 LGHNA and CDR2 YNFKEQ. The CDR3 bases are TGTGCCAGCAGTGAAAGGGGGTCTGGCTACACCTTC. It encodes CASSERGSGYTF.

The chain has TRBV21-1 and TRBJ2-7; the DNA was not compared with TRBD2, the D call given in the table. TRBV21-1 is annotated as a pseudogene. There are 16 residues in the CDR3. The CDR3 region is CASSKGQTSGKYEQYF. CDR3 in DNA: TGTGCCAGCAGCAAAGGCCAGACTAGCGGGAAGTACGAGCAGTACTTC.

The J gene is TRBJ2-1, the V gene TRBV5-4; 10 bases fit TRBD2. CDR1 and CDR2 from the germline V gene are SGHNT and YYREEE (reference sequence). The ends lost 4 bases at V and 4 bases at J; junction bases unmatched: 8. The length of the CDR3 is 16 residues. CDR3 nucleotides: TGTGCCAGCAGCACCTCGGGACTAGCGACTTACAATGAGCAGTTCTTC. Its protein product is CASSTSGLATYNEQFF.

This rearrangement joins TRBV11-2 to TRBJ2-7; no firm D call. The CDR3 is made up of 14 amino acids. Germline CDR1 is SGHAT and CDR2 is FQNNGV. Deletions cut 5 bases from V and 0 bases from J, with 11 bases between. The DNA for the CDR3 is TGTGCCAGCAGCCGTTTCGAGGCCTCCTACGAGCAGTACTTC. The encoded protein is CASSRFEASYEQYF. The whole variable domain, remainder taken from reference TRBV11-2 and TRBJ2-7, is EAGVAQSPRYKIIEKRQSVAFWCNPISGHATLYWYQQILGQGPKLLIQFQNNGVVDDSQLPKDRFSAERLKGVDSTLKIQPAKLEDSAVYLCASSRFEASYEQYFGPGTRLTVT.

The gene calls are TRBV2 and TRBJ1-6; D remains unclear. The V end was cut by 4 bases, the J end by 7 bases, with 8 bases between. Germline values: CDR1 SNHLY, CDR2 FYNNEI. This CDR3 has 13 residues. The CDR3 here is CASSVTANSPLHF. Here the CDR3 DNA reads TGTGCCAGCAGTGTCACAGCCAATTCACCCCTCCACTTT.

The chain links TRBV2 to TRBJ1-1, with unresolved D. V was pared by 7 bases and J by 5 bases, with 14 bases between. The CDR3 sequence is 13 residues long. Per the germline V gene, CDR1 is SNHLY and CDR2 is FYNNEI. The CDR3 nucleotides are TGTGCCAGCATGATGGAGTTACTGACTGAAGCTTTCTTT. Translated, it gives CASMMELLTEAFF.

V usage is TRBV30 and J usage is TRBJ2-7; D unclear. The length of the CDR3 is 12 residues. Trimming pared 0 bases from V and 3 bases from J, leaving 6 bases between. Germline lookup yields CDR1 GTSNPN and CDR2 SVGIG (reference sequence). CDR3 sequence (DNA): TGTGCCTGGAGTGTCGGTGTCTACGAGCAGTACTTC. It is translated as CAWSVGVYEQYF.

The gene calls are TRBV5-1 and TRBJ1-2; TRBD1 matches 7 bases. The CDR3 covers 13 residues. Germline-derived CDR1 and CDR2 are SGHRS and YFSETQ. V dropped 0 bases and J dropped 6; count of bases not matched to a gene: 2. The CDR3 loop reads CASSLETGNGYTF. DNA of the CDR3: TGCGCCAGCAGCTTGGAGACAGGGAATGGCTACACCTTC.

The chain couples TRBV5-1 to TRBJ2-3; no reliable D call. The germline V gene has CDR1 SGHRS and CDR2 YFSETQ. The CDR3 has 15 residues. V was trimmed by 1 base and J by 1 base, leaving 10 bases between them. CDR3 loop: CASSLRAVGTDTQYF. Here the CDR3 DNA reads TGCGCCAGCAGCTTGAGGGCAGTAGGCACAGATACGCAGTATTTT.

The J gene is TRBJ2-2, the V gene TRBV21-1. TRBV21-1 is deemed a pseudogene. This CDR3 region has 16 residues. The DNA of the CDR3 is TGTGCCAGCAGCAAAAGGGACGGCGCGAACACCGGGGAGCTGTTTTTT. This encodes CASSKRDGANTGELFF.

This clone was detected a few times. This sequence joins TRBV6-5 and TRBJ1-6; 8 positions agree with TRBD1. Trimming cost V 0 bases and J 10 bases; bases outside gene matches: 8. In germline, CDR1 is MNHEY, CDR2 SVGAGI. This CDR3 is 16 amino acids long. CDR3 loop: CASSYSGTRGPSPLHF. DNA for the CDR3: TGTGCCAGCAGTTACTCCGGGACCAGGGGGCCATCACCCCTCCACTTT.

The CDR3 nucleotides are TGTGCCAGCAGCTTACAGGGGGCTGAAGCTTTCTTT. It codes for CASSLQGAEAFF. The chain is built from TRBV11-3 and TRBJ1-1; 7 positions match TRBD1. The J segment lost 6 bases and the V segment lost 2 bases, leaving 0 bases of the junction unmatched. CDR1 is SGHNT and CDR2 is YENEEA in the germline V gene. The CDR3 has 12 amino acids.

V and J are TRBV4-1 and TRBJ2-1; 11 nucleotides line up with TRBD2. The CDR3 is made up of 17 amino acids. In germline, CDR1 is MGHRA, CDR2 YSYEKL. The junction had 7 bases not matched to a gene; V was cut back by 2 bases and J by 4 bases. The CDR3 nucleotides read TGCGCCAGCAGCCAATCTAGCGGGAGGACCATATACAATGAGCAGTTCTTC. The encoded protein is CASSQSSGRTIYNEQFF.

The chain uses TRBV14 and TRBJ1-2; a possible D gene is TRBD1 (6 bases). CDR3 length equals 15 residues. CDR1 and CDR2 from the germline V gene are SGHDN and FVKESK. V was trimmed by 0 bases and J by 4 bases, leaving 12 bases between them. CDR3 DNA: TGTGCCAGCAGCCAAGACCCCGACAGGTTCTATGGCTACACCTTC. The encoded protein is CASSQDPDRFYGYTF. Combining the CDR3 with reference TRBV14 and TRBJ1-2 gives the whole variable domain EAGVTQFPSHSVIEKGQTVTLRCDPISGHDNLYWYRRVMGKEIKFLLHFVKESKQDESGMPNNRFLAERTGGTYSTLKVQPAELEDSGVYFCASSQDPDRFYGYTFGSGTRLTVV.

This sequence joins TRBV29-1 and TRBJ1-1, with 8 nucleotides matching TRBD1. CDR1 is SQVTM, CDR2 ANQGSEA, per germline. Trimming removed 3 bases from V and 4 bases from J; junction bases left unmatched: 13. The CDR3 has 16 amino acids. The CDR3 DNA reads TGCAGCGTTGAGGCTGGGATCAGGGGGCAAGGCACTGAAGCTTTCTTT. Protein: CSVEAGIRGQGTEAFF.